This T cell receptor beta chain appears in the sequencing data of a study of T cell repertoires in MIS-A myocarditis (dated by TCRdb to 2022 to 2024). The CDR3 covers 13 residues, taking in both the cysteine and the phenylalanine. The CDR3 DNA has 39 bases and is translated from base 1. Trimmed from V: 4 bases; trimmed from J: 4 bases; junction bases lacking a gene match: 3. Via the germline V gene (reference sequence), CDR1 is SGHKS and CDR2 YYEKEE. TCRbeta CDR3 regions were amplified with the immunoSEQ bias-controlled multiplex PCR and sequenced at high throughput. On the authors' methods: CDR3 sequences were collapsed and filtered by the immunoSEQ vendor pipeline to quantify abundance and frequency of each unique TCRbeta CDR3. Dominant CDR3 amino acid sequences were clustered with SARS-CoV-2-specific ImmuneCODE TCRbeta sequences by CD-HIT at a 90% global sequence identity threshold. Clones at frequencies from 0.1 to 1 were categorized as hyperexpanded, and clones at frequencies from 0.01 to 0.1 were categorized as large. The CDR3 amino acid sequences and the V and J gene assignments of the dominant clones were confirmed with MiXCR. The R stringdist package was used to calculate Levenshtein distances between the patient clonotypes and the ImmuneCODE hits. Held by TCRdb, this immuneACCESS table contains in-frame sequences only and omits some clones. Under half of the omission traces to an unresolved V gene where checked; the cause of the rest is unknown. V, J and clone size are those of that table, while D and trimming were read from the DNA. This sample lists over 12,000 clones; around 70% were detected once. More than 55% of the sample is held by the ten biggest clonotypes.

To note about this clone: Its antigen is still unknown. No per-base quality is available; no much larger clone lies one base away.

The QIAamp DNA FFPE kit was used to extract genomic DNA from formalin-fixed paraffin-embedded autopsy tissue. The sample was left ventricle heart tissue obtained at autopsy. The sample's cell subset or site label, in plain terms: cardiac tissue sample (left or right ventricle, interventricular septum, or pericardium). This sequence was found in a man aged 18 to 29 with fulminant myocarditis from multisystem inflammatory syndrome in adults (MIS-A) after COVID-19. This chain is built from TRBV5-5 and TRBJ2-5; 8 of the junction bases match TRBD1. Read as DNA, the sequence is TGTGCCAGCAGCCGACAGGGGAGAGAGACCCAGTACTTC. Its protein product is CASSRQGRETQYF.